This TCR beta chain was observed in a study of response to subunit inactivated influenza vaccine. The CDR3 is 14 residues long. Per germline, CDR1 SGDLS and CDR2 YYNGEE. With V trimmed by 6 bases and J by 5 bases, 7 bases remained unmatched. TCRdb processed the RT-PCR reads anew with MiXCR; each CDR3 protein has one entry. The sample carries fewer than 250,000 distinct CDR3 sequences, 13% to 15% recorded once. This clonotype was recorded once. This sequence was found in a man aged 50 to 59 who received an inactivated influenza vaccine. This sequence joins TRBV9 and TRBJ2-2, with 7 positions matching TRBD1. The material sequenced was CD8+ T cells sorted from PBMCs, taken 4 to 6 days after vaccination. The CDR3 loop reads CASTARTGTGELFF. In DNA form, the CDR3 reads TGTGCCAGCACCGCCCGGACAGGAACCGGGGAGCTGTTTTTT.